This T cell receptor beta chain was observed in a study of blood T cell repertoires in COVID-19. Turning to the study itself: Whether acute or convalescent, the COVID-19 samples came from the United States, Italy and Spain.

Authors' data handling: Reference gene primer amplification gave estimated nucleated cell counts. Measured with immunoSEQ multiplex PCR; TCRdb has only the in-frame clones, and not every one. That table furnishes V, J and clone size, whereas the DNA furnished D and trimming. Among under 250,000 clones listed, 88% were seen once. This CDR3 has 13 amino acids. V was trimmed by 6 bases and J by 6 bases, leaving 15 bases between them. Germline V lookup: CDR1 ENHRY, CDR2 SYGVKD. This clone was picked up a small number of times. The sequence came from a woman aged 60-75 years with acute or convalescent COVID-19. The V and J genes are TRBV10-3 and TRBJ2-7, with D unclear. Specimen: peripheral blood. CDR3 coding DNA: TGTGCCATCAGACAAGACGGGTTTACCGAGCAGTACTTC. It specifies CAIRQDGFTEQYF.